This is a list of T cell receptor beta chains from one sample in a study of T cell responses to AZD1222 COVID-19 vaccine. The method was immunoSEQ multiplex PCR; TCRdb's version includes in-frame clones alone and lacks a portion of them. Of about 110,000 clones listed, 90% to 95% are singletons. Sequencing was performed on peripheral blood, taken on day 0 of AZD1222 vaccination. The receptor set was obtained from an adult in good health. Both conserved end residues are part of each CDR3. A D gene is named only where the DNA matches it firmly. Only part of the rows carry a size: once, few, many, or a class if the clone is expanded.

V gene,D gene,J gene,clone size,CDR3 DNA,CDR3 protein
TRBV7-9,NA,TRBJ1-2,NA,TGTGCCAGCAGCCCTTTCCCAGGGTATGTCCTAGACTATGGCTACACCTTC,CASSPFPGYVLDYGYTF
TRBV6-5,NA,TRBJ1-1,NA,TGTGCCAGCAGTCCCGGAGTTGAAGCTTTCTTT,CASSPGVEAFF
TRBV7-8,NA,TRBJ2-6,NA,TGTGCCAGCAGCCGGGGGCGGAAGGCGAACTCTGGGGCCAACGTCCTGACTTTC,CASSRGRKANSGANVLTF
TRBV3-1/TRBV3-2,TRBD1,TRBJ2-7,NA,TGTGCCAGCAGCCAAGGGACAGGCCTCTCCTACGAGCAGTACTTC,CASSQGTGLSYEQYF
TRBV28,NA,TRBJ2-7,NA,TGTGCCAGCAGTGCCCCATCGATCATCGTACAGCAGTACTTC,CASSAPSIIVQQYF
TRBV18,NA,TRBJ2-7,NA,TGTGCCAGCTCACCAGGGACCTACGAGCAGTACTTC,CASSPGTYEQYF
TRBV5-1,TRBD1,TRBJ1-1,NA,TGCGCCAGCAGCGGGGGAAACAGGGGGATCTTAGGGAACACTGAAGCTTTCTTT,CASSGGNRGILGNTEAFF
TRBV6-4,TRBD1,TRBJ2-2,NA,TGTGCCAGCAGCAGGGACAGGGCGAACACCGGGGAGCTGTTTTTT,CASSRDRANTGELFF
TRBV11-3,NA,TRBJ1-3,NA,TGTGCCAGCAGCTTGGAGGGGTATAGCACCATATATTTT,CASSLEGYSTIYF
TRBV4-3,NA,TRBJ1-1,NA,TGCGCCAGCAGCCAAGATCTTGGGGAAAGAGAAGCTTTCTTT,CASSQDLGEREAFF
TRBV19,NA,TRBJ2-7,NA,TGTGCCAGTAGTCCCAGCCACGCACCCTACGAGCAGTACTTC,CASSPSHAPYEQYF
TRBV6-1,NA,TRBJ1-4,NA,TGTGCCAGCAGTGATCTAGGCGGTGAAAAACTGTTTTTT,CASSDLGGEKLFF
TRBV19,NA,TRBJ1-2,NA,TGTGCCAGTAGTATAACGGTGCCCTATGGCTACACCTTC,CASSITVPYGYTF
TRBV6-5,TRBD1,TRBJ1-2,NA,TGTGCCAGCAGAAGACAGGGTGTAGACTATGGCTACACCTTC,CASRRQGVDYGYTF
TRBV29-1,NA,TRBJ1-5,once,TGCAGCGTTGTCGCGGTCCAATATAGCAATCAGCCCCAGCATTTT,CSVVAVQYSNQPQHF
TRBV4-3,NA,TRBJ2-3,NA,TGCGCCAGCAGCCAAGAGAGACCAGAGTCAGATACGCAGTATTTT,CASSQERPESDTQYF
TRBV18,TRBD1,TRBJ2-2,once,TGTGCCAGCTCACGAACAGGGGGCGCAGCCGGGGAGCTGTTTTTT,CASSRTGGAAGELFF
TRBV5-1,NA,TRBJ2-3,NA,TGCGCCAGCAGCTTGGAAGGCGGTACTAGCACAGATACGCAGTATTTT,CASSLEGGTSTDTQYF
TRBV3-1/TRBV3-2,NA,TRBJ1-1,NA,TGTGCCAGCAGCCAACCAGACCTGGGGGGCACTGAAGCTTTCTTT,CASSQPDLGGTEAFF
TRBV7-9,TRBD1,TRBJ2-7,NA,TGTGCCAGCAGCTTGACCCCGGGACAGGGCGAGCAGTACTTC,CASSLTPGQGEQYF
TRBV3-1/TRBV3-2,NA,TRBJ1-4,once,TGTGCCAGCAGCCCGCACGATAGACCAAGGAGTGAAAAACTGTTTTTT,CASSPHDRPRSEKLFF
TRBV4-3,TRBD1,TRBJ2-7,NA,TGCGCCAGCAGCCAAGATGGACAGGGGGCTTGGGAGCAGTACTTC,CASSQDGQGAWEQYF
TRBV11-3,TRBD2,TRBJ2-3,NA,TGTGCCAGCAGCTTAAGTAGCGGGGGGCTTCCCGGAGATACGCAGTATTTT,CASSLSSGGLPGDTQYF
TRBV6-5,TRBD1,TRBJ1-6,NA,TGTGCCAGCAGCCGACAGGGTTCACCCCTCCACTTT,CASSRQGSPLHF
TRBV6-5,NA,TRBJ2-7,NA,TGTGCCAGCAGGGGGTCCTACGAGCAGTACTTC,CASRGSYEQYF
TRBV4-3,NA,TRBJ1-4,NA,TGCGCCAGCAGCCAAGATAGACTTTCGGCAGGTGGGGGGAATGAAAAACTGTTTTTT,CASSQDRLSAGGGNEKLFF
TRBV18,TRBD1,TRBJ1-1,NA,TGTGCCAGCTCGCGTTCTCAGGGGGGGAAAACTGAAGCTTTCTTT,CASSRSQGGKTEAFF
TRBV9,TRBD2,TRBJ2-1,NA,TGTGCCAGCAGCGTAGCTGGGCAGGGACTAAGCTCCTACAATGAGCAGTTCTTC,CASSVAGQGLSSYNEQFF
TRBV9,TRBD2,TRBJ2-1,NA,TGTGCCAGCGGCACGACTAGCGGGGGTCGGAATGAGCAGTTCTTC,CASGTTSGGRNEQFF
TRBV4-3,TRBD2,TRBJ2-1,few,TGCGCCAGCAGCCCTAGGCTCAGCGGGGGTGTTCTAAATGAGCAGTTCTTC,CASSPRLSGGVLNEQFF
TRBV3-1/TRBV3-2,TRBD1,TRBJ2-1,NA,TGTGCCAGCAGCCAAGAAACAGGGGGCGCAAACAATGAGCAGTTCTTC,CASSQETGGANNEQFF
TRBV18,TRBD1,TRBJ1-5,NA,TGTGCCAGCTCTCAGAAACAGGGGGCAGGACAGCCCCAGCATTTT,CASSQKQGAGQPQHF
TRBV6-4,TRBD2,TRBJ2-2,NA,TGTGCCAGCCCGACCGGGACTAGCGGGAGTAGTGTCACCGGGGAGCTGTTTTTT,CASPTGTSGSSVTGELFF
TRBV7-9,TRBD1,TRBJ1-1,few,TGTGCCAGCAGCTTAGGGGGACAGGGGACTGAAGCTTTCTTT,CASSLGGQGTEAFF
TRBV6-5,TRBD1,TRBJ1-4,NA,TGTGCCAGCAACTTAGACAGGGTGGAAGAAAAACTGTTTTTT,CASNLDRVEEKLFF
TRBV5-1,NA,TRBJ1-1,once,TGCGCCAGCAGCTTGTCCAGCACGGGGGTCACTGAAGCTTTCTTT,CASSLSSTGVTEAFF
TRBV4-1,NA,TRBJ1-1,NA,TGCGCCAGCAGCCAAGAAGAGACTGAAGCTTTCTTT,CASSQEETEAFF
TRBV12-5,NA,TRBJ1-1,once,TGTGCTAGTGGTTTGGTCAAGGACACTGAAGCTTTCTTT,CASGLVKDTEAFF
TRBV6-6,NA,TRBJ1-4,NA,TGTGCCAGCAGTCCTTTGGACGGTGAAAAACTGTTTTTT,CASSPLDGEKLFF
TRBV7-2,TRBD2,TRBJ2-3,NA,TGTGCCAGCGCCCTTCTGGGACTAGCGGTCTCAGATACGCAGTATTTT,CASALLGLAVSDTQYF
TRBV19,NA,TRBJ1-5,NA,TGTGCCACTATCCCTCATACAGGTGATAATAGCAATCAGCCCCAGCATTTT,CATIPHTGDNSNQPQHF
TRBV28,TRBD1,TRBJ1-4,NA,TGTGCCAGCCGGGGACAGGGGGATGAAAAACTGTTTTTT,CASRGQGDEKLFF
TRBV7-9,NA,TRBJ1-4,NA,TGTGCCAGCAGCATACAAGAGGGTGAAAAACTGTTTTTT,CASSIQEGEKLFF
TRBV19,TRBD2,TRBJ2-3,NA,TGTGCCAGTAGTCCTAGACTAGCGGGAGGGTCAGATACGCAGTATTTT,CASSPRLAGGSDTQYF
TRBV18,TRBD1,TRBJ1-1,NA,TGTGCCAGCTCACGAGGACAGGGAGGCACTGAAGCTTTCTTT,CASSRGQGGTEAFF
TRBV28,NA,TRBJ1-1,NA,TGTGCCTCGTTGGAGTGGGGGCGTGAAGCTTTCTTT,CASLEWGREAFF
TRBV19,NA,TRBJ1-3,NA,TGTGCCAGTAGTATCCAGAGCTCTGGAAACACCATATATTTT,CASSIQSSGNTIYF
TRBV2,NA,TRBJ1-2,NA,TGTGCCAGCAGTGCGTTACGTCGTGGGGGCTATGGCTACACCTTC,CASSALRRGGYGYTF
TRBV24-1,NA,TRBJ1-3,NA,TGTGCCACCAGTGACCGCCGGTCAGGCTCTGGAAACACCATATATTTT,CATSDRRSGSGNTIYF
TRBV2,TRBD2,TRBJ2-5,NA,TGTGCCAGCAGGGCGACGACTAGCGGGGCCCAAGAGACCCAGTACTTC,CASRATTSGAQETQYF
TRBV5-6,NA,TRBJ1-4,NA,TGTGCCAGCAGCTTGGGACGGGGGGAAAAACTGTTTTTT,CASSLGRGEKLFF